Presented here are 20 T cell receptor beta chains from one specimen sequenced in a study of blood T cells in healthy people across ages (dated by TCRdb to about 2015). The library was built by means of 5' RACE. The data were produced on an Illumina HiSeq 2500. A second PCR of about 6 to 11 cycles was run with a J-beta primer mix and a sample-barcoded 5' primer. The public reads were reprocessed in TCRdb via fastp at Q25 and MiXCR, keeping in-frame beta chains. Rows with one shared CDR3 protein collapse into an entry with the most common genes and DNA. For this sample the table gives about 1.4 million distinct CDR3 sequences, of which roughly 59% were detected only once. 6.5% to 8.5% of the sample rests with the top ten. The sequenced sample consisted of blood. These TCRs come from a man aged 18 to 35 in good health.

This clonotype was seen only once. V gene TRBV5-5 combines with J gene TRBJ2-7; D unclear. Trimming stripped 2 bases from V and 5 bases from J, with 14 bases between. The germline V gene has CDR1 SGHKS and CDR2 YYEKEE (reference sequence). The CDR3 length is 14 residues. This CDR3 reads CASSFMGRSHEQYF. DNA of the CDR3: TGTGCCAGCAGCTTCATGGGCAGAAGCCACGAGCAGTACTTC.

The rearrangement joins TRBV20-1 to TRBJ2-3; D possibly corresponds to TRBD2 (5 bases). The CDR3 totals 15 residues. Trimming cost V 5 bases and J 2 bases, with 17 bases left between them. Germline V gene lookup returns CDR1 DFQATT and CDR2 SNEGSKA (reference sequence). The CDR3 coding sequence is TGCAGTGCTTCGAGGACTCACCTCCTCACAGATACGCAGTATTTT. As protein: CSASRTHLLTDTQYF.

In regard to this clonotype: The junction departs from the called germline gene at one end, perhaps through a read error. V usage is TRBV20-1 and J usage is TRBJ2-3; D remains unclear. The CDR3 sequence is 14 residues long. Germline V lookup: CDR1 DFQATT, CDR2 SNEGSKA (reference sequence). CDR3 residues: CSAGDIPRGGTQYF. DNA for the CDR3: TGCAGTGCTGGAGATATCCCGAGAGGTGGTACGCAGTATTTT.

This chain joins TRBV3-1 and TRBJ1-2; D is perhaps TRBD1 (6 bases). This CDR3 has 16 residues. The V end was cut by 4 bases, the J end by 3 bases, with 18 bases between. From germline, CDR1 is LGHDT and CDR2 YNNKEL (reference sequence). For the CDR3, the DNA is TGTGCCAGCAGCCTCAGAGGGGGGGCCGGTGACTATGGCTACACCTTC. This translates into CASSLRGGAGDYGYTF.

The CDR3 loop reads CASSPYRLTPDAQYF. CDR3 nucleotide sequence: TGTGCCAGCAGCCCCTACCGACTAACTCCTGATGCGCAGTATTTT. The chain carries TRBV3-1 and TRBJ2-3; tentatively, D is TRBD2 (5 bases). The CDR3 has 15 residues. The V gene lost 4 bases and the J gene lost 10 bases, with 21 bases spanning the gap. The germline CDR1 and CDR2 sequences are LGHDT and YNNKEL (reference sequence).

The V and J genes are TRBV6-2 or TRBV6-3 and TRBJ2-3, with D maybe TRBD2 (6 bases). Germline assignment: CDR1 MNHEY and CDR2 SVGEGT. V dropped 2 bases and J dropped 0 bases, with 18 bases sitting between them. The CDR3 contains 18 residues. This CDR3 is CASSYRLAEPTSTDTQYF. The CDR3, as DNA: TGTGCCAGCAGTTACCGGTTAGCGGAACCTACTAGCACAGATACGCAGTATTTT.

The chain combines TRBV7-2 with TRBJ2-7; D uncertain. The length of the CDR3 is 14 residues. Between the trimmed V and J ends, which lost 5 bases and 0 bases, there was a span of 11 bases. Germline-derived CDR1 and CDR2 are SGHTA and FQGNSA. The DNA for the CDR3 is TGTGCCAGCAGCGTAGAATGGGACTCCTACGAGCAGTACTTC. This gives the protein CASSVEWDSYEQYF.

This clonotype was detected a few times. V gene TRBV20-1 combines with J gene TRBJ2-3; 8 bases align to TRBD2. Germline V gene data show CDR1 as DFQATT and CDR2 as SNEGSKA (reference sequence). With V trimmed by 3 bases and J by 3 bases, 8 bases remained unmatched. This CDR3 contains 15 residues. CDR3 loop: CSASTVSGDTDTQYF. CDR3 DNA: TGCAGTGCTAGTACTGTTAGCGGGGATACAGATACGCAGTATTTT.

The rearrangement links TRBV9 to TRBJ1-1; no definite D call. This CDR3 has 9 residues. With 7 bases removed from V and 11 bases from J, the gap between germline ends came to 9 bases. CDR1 and CDR2 (germline): SGDLS, YYNGEE. The CDR3 DNA sequence: TGTGCCAGCGGGGTTGGCGCTTTCTTT. Translating gives CASGVGAFF.

This clonotype was seen only a few times. The J gene is TRBJ2-5, the V gene TRBV7-2, with D uncertain. V was trimmed by 2 bases and J by 5 bases, leaving 15 bases between them. Germline CDR1 reads SGHTA; CDR2 reads FQGNSA. The CDR3 sequence is 15 residues long. The CDR3, as DNA: TGTGCCAGCAGCTTATCATGGCGGAGTAGGGAGACCCAGTACTTC. This sequence encodes CASSLSWRSRETQYF.

The chain links TRBV12-3 or TRBV12-4 to TRBJ2-5, with TRBD2 matching over 10 bases. V trimming: 6 bases; J trimming: 0 bases; junction bases outside the gene matches: 10. The CDR3 runs 17 residues. CDR3 protein: CASSQPLAGGHQETQYF. CDR3 sequence (DNA): TGTGCCAGCAGCCAACCGTTAGCGGGAGGCCACCAAGAGACCCAGTACTTC.

A single count supports this clonotype. This sequence joins TRBV5-1 and TRBJ1-6, with D possibly matching TRBD1 (5 bases). Germline V gene data show CDR1 as SGHRS and CDR2 as YFSETQ. The CDR3 totals 17 residues. Between the trimmed V and J ends, which lost 5 bases and 5 bases, there was a span of 20 bases. CDR3 residues: CASRPQGGRTNNSPLHF. The CDR3 nucleotides read TGCGCCAGCAGACCCCAGGGAGGGAGGACAAATAATTCACCCCTCCACTTT.

The rearrangement uses TRBV20-1 and TRBJ1-5; 7 bases are a match to TRBD1. Trimming at V came to 6 bases and at J to 0 bases, leaving 20 bases not matched to a gene. This CDR3 is built from 19 residues. CDR1 DFQATT and CDR2 SNEGSKA come from the germline V gene (reference sequence). CDR3 region: CSAPRQGVMDQYSNQPQHF. The CDR3 coding sequence is TGCAGTGCCCCGAGACAGGGAGTGATGGACCAATATAGCAATCAGCCCCAGCATTTT.

The rearrangement joins TRBV12-3 or TRBV12-4 to TRBJ2-1, with a tentative D call TRBD1 (5 bases). Trimming removed 4 bases at V and 8 bases at J, with 15 bases between. The CDR3 runs to 14 residues. The CDR3 DNA is TGTGCCAGCAGTTACCTTAGGGGTGGGGATGAGCAGTTCTTC. It codes for CASSYLRGGDEQFF.

The chain employs TRBV7-2 and TRBJ2-1; 8 nucleotides align to TRBD1. Germline V CDR1 and CDR2: SGHTA, FQGNSA. The CDR3 runs to 13 residues. Germline trimming cut 3 bases from V and 8 bases from J; bases unmatched to any gene: 3. The DNA for the CDR3 is TGTGCCAGCAGCTTCCAGGGGGCTTATGAGCAGTTCTTC. Translated, it gives CASSFQGAYEQFF. Filled out from reference TRBV7-2 and TRBJ2-1, the complete variable domain reads GAGVSQSPSNKVTEKGKDVELRCDPISGHTALYWYRQSLGQGLEFLIYFQGNSAPDKSGLPSDRFSAERTGGSVSTLTIQRTQQEDSAVYLCASSFQGAYEQFFGPGTRLTVL.

This clonotype has more than one count but fewer than ten. The V gene is TRBV6-2 or TRBV6-3, the J gene TRBJ2-6; D call uncertain. The germline gives CDR1 MNHEY, CDR2 SVGEGT. The CDR3 contains 15 residues. With 2 bases removed from V and 5 bases from J, the gap between germline ends came to 10 bases. This CDR3 reads CASSYGKGRANVLTF. The CDR3 DNA follows: TGTGCCAGCAGTTACGGAAAAGGGAGGGCCAACGTCCTGACTTTC.

This clonotype was observed a few times. The V call is TRBV7-2, the J call TRBJ2-6; D gene unclear. Germline lookup yields CDR1 SGHTA and CDR2 FQGNSA. The CDR3 length is 14 residues. The V end was cut by 5 bases, the J end by 1 base, with 6 bases between. In DNA form, the CDR3 reads TGTGCCAGCAGCCCCGAATCTGGGGCCAACGTCCTGACTTTC. Protein sequence: CASSPESGANVLTF.

The chain couples TRBV10-3 to TRBJ2-1; D tentatively fits TRBD1 or TRBD2 (5 bases each). The germline gives CDR1 ENHRY, CDR2 SYGVKD. V dropped 4 bases and J dropped 2 bases, with 12 bases sitting between them. The CDR3 runs to 15 residues. The CDR3, as DNA: TGTGCCATCAGTGGACCGAGGGGTCCCTACAATGAGCAGTTCTTC. Its translation: CAISGPRGPYNEQFF.

The chain recombines TRBV4-1 with TRBJ2-1; D unclear. V was trimmed by 0 bases and J by 0 bases, leaving 9 bases between them. The CDR3 length is 16 residues. Germline CDR1 is MGHRA and CDR2 is YSYEKL. This chain's CDR3 is CASSQDRTSSYNEQFF. The CDR3, as DNA: TGCGCCAGCAGCCAAGACCGGACGAGCTCCTACAATGAGCAGTTCTTC.

This rearrangement joins TRBV5-1 to TRBJ2-4; D may be TRBD2 (6 bases). V lost 3 bases, J lost 6 bases, and 22 bases lay in between. Germline CDR1 SGHRS, CDR2 YFSETQ. This CDR3 contains 17 residues. CDR3 loop: CASSSVPGLGSVNIQYF. CDR3 DNA sequence: TGCGCCAGCAGCTCGGTCCCGGGACTCGGTTCTGTAAACATTCAGTACTTC.